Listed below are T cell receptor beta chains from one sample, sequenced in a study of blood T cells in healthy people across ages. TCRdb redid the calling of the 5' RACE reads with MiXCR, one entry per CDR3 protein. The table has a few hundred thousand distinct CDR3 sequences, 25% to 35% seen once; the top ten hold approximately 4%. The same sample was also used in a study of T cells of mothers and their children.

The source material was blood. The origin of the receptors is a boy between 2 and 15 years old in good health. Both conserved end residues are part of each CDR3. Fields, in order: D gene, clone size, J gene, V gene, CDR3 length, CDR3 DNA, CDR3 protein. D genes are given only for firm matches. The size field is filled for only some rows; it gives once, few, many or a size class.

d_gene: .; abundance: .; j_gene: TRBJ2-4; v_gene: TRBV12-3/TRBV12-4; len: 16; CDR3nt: TGTGCCAGCAGTCCAATGGGTGGGGGGTCCAAAAACATTCAGTACTTC; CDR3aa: CASSPMGGGSKNIQYF
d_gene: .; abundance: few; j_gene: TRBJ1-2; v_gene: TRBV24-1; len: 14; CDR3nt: TGTGCCACCAGTGATTCGGCCAAGAACTATGGCTACACCTTC; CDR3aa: CATSDSAKNYGYTF
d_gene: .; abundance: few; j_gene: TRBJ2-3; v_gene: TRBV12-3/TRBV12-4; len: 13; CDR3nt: TGTGCCAGCAGTCCACCGGGACACAATACGCAGTATTTT; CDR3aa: CASSPPGHNTQYF
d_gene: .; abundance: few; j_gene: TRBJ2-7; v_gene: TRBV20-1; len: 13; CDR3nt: TGCAGTGCCGATCAGGGTGCTTCCTACGAGCAGTACTTC; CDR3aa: CSADQGASYEQYF
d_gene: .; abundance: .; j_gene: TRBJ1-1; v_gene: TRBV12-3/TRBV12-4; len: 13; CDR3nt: TGTGCCAGCAGTTTAATGGAGGAGACTGAAGCTTTCTTT; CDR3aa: CASSLMEETEAFF
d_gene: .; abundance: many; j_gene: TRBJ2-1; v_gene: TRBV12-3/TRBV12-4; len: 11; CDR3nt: TGTGCCAGCAGTTTACGTGGTGAGCAGTTCTTC; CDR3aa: CASSLRGEQFF
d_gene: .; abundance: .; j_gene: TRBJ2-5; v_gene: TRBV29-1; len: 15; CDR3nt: TGCAGCGTTGAAGAGCCAGGGTCAGCCGCAGAGACCCAGTACTTC; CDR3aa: CSVEEPGSAAETQYF
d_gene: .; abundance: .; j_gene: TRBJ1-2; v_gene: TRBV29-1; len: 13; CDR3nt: TGCAGCGTTGTTGACACCCTGGGATATGGCTACACCTTC; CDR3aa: CSVVDTLGYGYTF
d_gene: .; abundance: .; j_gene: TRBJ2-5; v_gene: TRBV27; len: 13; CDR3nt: TGTGCCAGCAGTTTACGTTCGTTCGGGGAGCAGTACTTC; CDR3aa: CASSLRSFGEQYF
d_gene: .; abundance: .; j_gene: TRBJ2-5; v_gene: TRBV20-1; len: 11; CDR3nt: TGCAGTGCTAGATCTGGCGGAGAGCAGTACTTC; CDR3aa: CSARSGGEQYF
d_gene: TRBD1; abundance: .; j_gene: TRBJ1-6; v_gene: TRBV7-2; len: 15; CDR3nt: TGTGCCAGCAGCTTGACAGGGTATAGGGATTCACCCCTCCACTTT; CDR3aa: CASSLTGYRDSPLHF